Listed here is a single T cell receptor beta chain. Its antigen is still unknown. The sample originates from a study of OX40 agonist ivuxolimab in advanced cancers. Study as a whole: Having had anti-PD-1, anti-PD-L1 or anti-CTLA-4 therapy before was allowed, and roughly 39% had some.

General observations from the study: At 0.1 to 3.0 mg/kg and by week 6, clonal expansion occurred in CD4+ and CD8+ blood T cells. In the expanded peripheral T cells, antigen specificity was never determined.

Produced via immunoSEQ multiplex PCR; TCRdb's table is partial and in-frame only. The sample carries approximately 79,000 clones, 92% recorded once. The germline gives CDR1 SGHVS, CDR2 FNYEAQ. This CDR3 is built from 17 residues. With 5 bases clipped from V and 4 bases from J, the junction kept 14 bases outside the gene matches. The receptor's source is an adult with an advanced solid tumor such as melanoma, head and neck, liver or kidney cancer. Source: CD4+ or CD8+ T cells sorted from blood, taken in a trial of the OX40 agonist ivuxolimab. V is TRBV7-6 and J is TRBJ2-1, with TRBD2 identical over 7 bases. The CDR3 bases are TGTGCCAGCAGCCCCCCGGGACTACTCTCGGGATACAATGAGCAGTTCTTC. Protein product: CASSPPGLLSGYNEQFF.